The present T cell receptor beta chain was sequenced within a study of shared clonotypes between healthy human individuals. General study results and limits: A small donor pool kept down the genetic and exposure-history diversity that was represented.

This table comes from immunoSEQ multiplex PCR, and its TCRdb copy is limited to in-frame clones, with some not included. The data hold 2 million to 2.5 million clones, with approximately 96% observed a single time. The CDR3 loop spans 14 amino acids. The V and J ends lost 5 bases and 11 bases, in that order; junction bases with no gene match: 13. Germline V gene data show CDR1 as LNHNV and CDR2 as YYDKDF (reference sequence). Notes on this clone: Antigen unknown.

This clonotype was sampled from a young man in good health. Sequencing used naive CD4+ T cells sorted from blood. This sample's subset: CD45RA+ positively selected. The rearrangement links TRBV15 to TRBJ2-5; 8 bases fit TRBD1. The CDR3 bases are TGTGCCACCAGCCTAGGACAGGGAACGGGCAAACAGTACTTC. Residues: CATSLGQGTGKQYF.